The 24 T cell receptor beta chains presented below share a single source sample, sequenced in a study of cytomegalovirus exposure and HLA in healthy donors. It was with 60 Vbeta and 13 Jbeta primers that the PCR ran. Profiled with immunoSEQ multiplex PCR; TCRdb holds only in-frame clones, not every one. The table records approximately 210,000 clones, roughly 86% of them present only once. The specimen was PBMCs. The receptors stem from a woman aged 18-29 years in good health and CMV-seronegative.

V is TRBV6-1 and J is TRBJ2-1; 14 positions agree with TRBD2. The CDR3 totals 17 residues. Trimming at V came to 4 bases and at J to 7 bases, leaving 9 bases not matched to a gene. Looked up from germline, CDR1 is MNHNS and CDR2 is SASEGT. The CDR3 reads CASSGGLAGGPGNEQFF. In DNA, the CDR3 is TGTGCCAGCAGTGGTGGACTAGCGGGGGGCCCCGGAAATGAGCAGTTCTTC.

The CDR3 DNA is TGCGCCAGCAGCTCGGCGGGGGGGCCCAACACCGGGGAGCTGTTTTTT. Protein: CASSSAGGPNTGELFF. The chain joins TRBV5-1 to TRBJ2-2, with TRBD2 matching 9 bases. The germline V gene encodes CDR1 SGHRS and CDR2 YFSETQ. This CDR3 is 16 amino acids long. Trimming took 3 bases from V and 2 from J; bases not matched to a gene: 5.

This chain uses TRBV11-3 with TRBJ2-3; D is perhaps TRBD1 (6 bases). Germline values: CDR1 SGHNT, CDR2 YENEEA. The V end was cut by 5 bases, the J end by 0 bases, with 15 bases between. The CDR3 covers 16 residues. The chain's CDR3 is CASSPARGPSTDTQYF. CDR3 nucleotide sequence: TGTGCCAGCAGCCCCGCCAGGGGCCCTAGCACAGATACGCAGTATTTT.

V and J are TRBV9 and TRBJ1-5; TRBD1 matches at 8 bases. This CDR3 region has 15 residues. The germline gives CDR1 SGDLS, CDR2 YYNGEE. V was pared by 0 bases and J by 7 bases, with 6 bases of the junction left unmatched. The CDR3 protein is CASSVDPGGQQPQHF. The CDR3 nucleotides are TGTGCCAGCAGCGTAGACCCAGGGGGCCAACAGCCCCAGCATTTT. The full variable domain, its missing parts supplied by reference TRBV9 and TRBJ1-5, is DSGVTQTPKHLITATGQRVTLRCSPRSGDLSVYWYQQSLDQGLQFLIQYYNGEERAKGNILERFSAQQFPDLHSELNLSSLELGDSALYFCASSVDPGGQQPQHFGDGTRLSIL.

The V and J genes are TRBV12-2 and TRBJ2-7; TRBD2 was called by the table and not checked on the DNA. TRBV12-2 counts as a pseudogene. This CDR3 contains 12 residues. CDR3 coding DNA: TGTGCAAGTCGCCTACCAACCTACGAGCAGTACTTC. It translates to CASRLPTYEQYF.

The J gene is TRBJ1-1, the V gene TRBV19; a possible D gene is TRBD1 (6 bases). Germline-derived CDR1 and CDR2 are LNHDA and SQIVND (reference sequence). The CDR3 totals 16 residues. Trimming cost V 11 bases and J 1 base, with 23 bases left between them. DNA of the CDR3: TGTGCCCCTGATGGGTGGGGGCCGCAAGAGAACACTGAAGCTTTCTTT. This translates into CAPDGWGPQENTEAFF.

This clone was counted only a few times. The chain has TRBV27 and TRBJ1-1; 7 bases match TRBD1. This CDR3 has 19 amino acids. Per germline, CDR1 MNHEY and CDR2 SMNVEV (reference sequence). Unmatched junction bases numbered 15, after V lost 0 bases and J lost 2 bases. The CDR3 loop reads CASSLSFHTGTVYNTEAFF. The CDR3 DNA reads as TGTGCCAGCAGTTTATCCTTTCATACCGGGACAGTTTACAACACTGAAGCTTTCTTT.

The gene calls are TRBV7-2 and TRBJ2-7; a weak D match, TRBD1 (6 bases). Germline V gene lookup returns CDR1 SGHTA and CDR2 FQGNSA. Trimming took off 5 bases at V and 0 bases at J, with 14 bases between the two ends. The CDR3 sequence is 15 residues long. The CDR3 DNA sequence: TGTGCCAGCAGCCTAACTACAGGGACCTCCTACGAGCAGTACTTC. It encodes CASSLTTGTSYEQYF.

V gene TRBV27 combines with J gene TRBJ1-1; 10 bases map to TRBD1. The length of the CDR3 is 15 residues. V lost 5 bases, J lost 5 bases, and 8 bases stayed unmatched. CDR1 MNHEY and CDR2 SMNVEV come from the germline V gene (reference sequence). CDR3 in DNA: TGTGCCAGCAGTGCCTGGGACAGGGGAAGGACTGAAGCTTTCTTT. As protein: CASSAWDRGRTEAFF.

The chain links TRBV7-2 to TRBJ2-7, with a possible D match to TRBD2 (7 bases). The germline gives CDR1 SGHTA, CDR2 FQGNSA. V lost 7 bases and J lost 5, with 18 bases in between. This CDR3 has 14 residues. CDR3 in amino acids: CASTLRGLTNEQYF. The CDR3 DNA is TGTGCCAGCACTCTCAGGGGACTAACCAACGAGCAGTACTTC. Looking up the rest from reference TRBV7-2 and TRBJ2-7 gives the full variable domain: GAGVSQSPSNKVTEKGKDVELRCDPISGHTALYWYRQSLGQGLEFLIYFQGNSAPDKSGLPSDRFSAERTGGSVSTLTIQRTQQEDSAVYLCASTLRGLTNEQYFGPGTRLTVT.

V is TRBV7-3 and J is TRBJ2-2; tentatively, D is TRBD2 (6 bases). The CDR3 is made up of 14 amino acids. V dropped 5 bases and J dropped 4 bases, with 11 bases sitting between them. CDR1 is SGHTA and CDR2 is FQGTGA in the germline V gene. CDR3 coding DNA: TGTGCCAGCAGCCCGAGTAGCGGCACCGGGGAGCTGTTTTTT. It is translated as CASSPSSGTGELFF.

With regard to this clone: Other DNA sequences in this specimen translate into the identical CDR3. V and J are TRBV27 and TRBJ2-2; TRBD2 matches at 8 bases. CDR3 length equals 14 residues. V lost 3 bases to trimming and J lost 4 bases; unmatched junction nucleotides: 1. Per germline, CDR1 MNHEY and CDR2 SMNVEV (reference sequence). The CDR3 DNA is TGTGCCAGCAGTTTGGCGGGGGGCACCGGGGAGCTGTTTTTT. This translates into CASSLAGGTGELFF.

The CDR3 protein is CASSLVDGGPSYEQYF. The CDR3 nucleotides are TGTGCCAGCAGCTTAGTCGACGGGGGGCCATCCTACGAGCAGTACTTC. The rearrangement links TRBV7-6 to TRBJ2-7; D is perhaps TRBD2 (7 bases). Looked up from germline, CDR1 is SGHVS and CDR2 is FNYEAQ. V lost 1 base to trimming and J lost 1 base, with 14 bases between them. The CDR3 covers 16 residues.

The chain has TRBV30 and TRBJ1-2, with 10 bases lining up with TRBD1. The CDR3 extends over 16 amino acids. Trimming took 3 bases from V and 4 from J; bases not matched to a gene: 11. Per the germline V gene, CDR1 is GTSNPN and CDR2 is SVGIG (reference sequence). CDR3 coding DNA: TGTGCCTGGAGGGAGCTTTACGGACAGGGGGGCTATGGCTACACCTTC. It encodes CAWRELYGQGGYGYTF.

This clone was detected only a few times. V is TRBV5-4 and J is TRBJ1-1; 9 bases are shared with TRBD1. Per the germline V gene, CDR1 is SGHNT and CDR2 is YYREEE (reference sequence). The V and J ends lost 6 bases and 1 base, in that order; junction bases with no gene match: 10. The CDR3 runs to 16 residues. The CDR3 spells CASTRPGGQGNTEAFF. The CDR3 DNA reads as TGTGCCAGCACCCGCCCTGGGGGACAGGGGAACACTGAAGCTTTCTTT.

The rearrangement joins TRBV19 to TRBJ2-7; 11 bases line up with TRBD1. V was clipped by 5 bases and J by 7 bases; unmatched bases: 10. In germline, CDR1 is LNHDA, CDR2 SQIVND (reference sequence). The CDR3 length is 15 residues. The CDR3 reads CASSARTGGLREQYF. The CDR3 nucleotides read TGTGCCAGTAGTGCTCGGACAGGGGGCTTGCGAGAGCAGTACTTC.

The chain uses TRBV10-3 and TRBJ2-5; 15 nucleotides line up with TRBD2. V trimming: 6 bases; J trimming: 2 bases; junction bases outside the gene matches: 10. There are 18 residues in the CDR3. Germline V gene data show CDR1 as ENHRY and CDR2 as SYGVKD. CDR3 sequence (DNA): TGTGCCATCAGCGGACTAGCGGGAGGGCCGGGGAGGCAAGAGACCCAGTACTTC. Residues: CAISGLAGGPGRQETQYF.

The CDR3 protein is CASSLTGAYSGANVLTF. The CDR3 DNA is TGTGCCAGCAGCTTAACAGGGGCGTACTCTGGGGCCAACGTCCTGACTTTC. V gene TRBV5-4 combines with J gene TRBJ2-6; 7 nucleotides agree with TRBD1. The CDR3 totals 17 residues. After removal of 2 bases from V and 0 bases from J, the junction contained 5 bases not matched to a gene. From germline, CDR1 is SGHNT and CDR2 YYREEE (reference sequence).

In DNA form, the CDR3 reads TGTGCCACCAGCAGAGGCGGGGGGGGGCAAGAGACCCAGTACTTC. The encoded protein is CATSRGGGGQETQYF. The V call is TRBV15, the J call TRBJ2-5; 9 bases agree with TRBD2. The CDR3 runs 15 residues. The germline gives CDR1 LNHNV, CDR2 YYDKDF (reference sequence). V trimming: 1 base; J trimming: 2 bases; junction bases outside the gene matches: 2.

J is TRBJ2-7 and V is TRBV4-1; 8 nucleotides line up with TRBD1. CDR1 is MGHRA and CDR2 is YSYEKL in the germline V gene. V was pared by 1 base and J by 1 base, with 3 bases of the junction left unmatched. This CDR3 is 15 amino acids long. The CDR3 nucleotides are TGCGCCAGCAGCCAAGGGGGACAGGCGTCCTACGAGCAGTACTTC. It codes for CASSQGGQASYEQYF.

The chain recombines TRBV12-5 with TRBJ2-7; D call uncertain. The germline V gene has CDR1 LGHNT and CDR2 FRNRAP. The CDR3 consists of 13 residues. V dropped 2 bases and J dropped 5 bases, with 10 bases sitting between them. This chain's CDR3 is CASGLIGSNEQYF. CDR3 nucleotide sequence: TGTGCTAGTGGTTTGATCGGTTCTAACGAGCAGTACTTC.

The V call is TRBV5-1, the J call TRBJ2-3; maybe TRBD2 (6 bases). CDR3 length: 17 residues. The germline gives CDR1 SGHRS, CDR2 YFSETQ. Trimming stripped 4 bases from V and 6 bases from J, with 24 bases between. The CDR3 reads CASSVPRLGEEGDTQYF. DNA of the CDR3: TGCGCCAGCAGCGTCCCGAGACTAGGGGAAGAGGGTGATACGCAGTATTTT.

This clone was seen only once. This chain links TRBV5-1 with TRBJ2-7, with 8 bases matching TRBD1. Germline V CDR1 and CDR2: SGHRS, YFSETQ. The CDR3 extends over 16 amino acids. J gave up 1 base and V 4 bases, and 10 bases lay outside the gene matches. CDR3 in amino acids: CASSPTGTGLSYEQYF. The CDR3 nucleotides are TGCGCCAGCAGCCCCACCGGGACAGGTTTATCCTACGAGCAGTACTTC.

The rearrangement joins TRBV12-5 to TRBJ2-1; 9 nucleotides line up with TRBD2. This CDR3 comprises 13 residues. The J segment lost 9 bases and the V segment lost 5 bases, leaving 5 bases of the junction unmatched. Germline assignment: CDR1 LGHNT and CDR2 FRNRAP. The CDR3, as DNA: TGTGCTAGTGGTAAGGGACTAGCTGGTGAGCAGTTCTTC. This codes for CASGKGLAGEQFF.